This TCR beta chain was identified during a study of PD-1 blockade in mismatch repair-deficient tumors. Generated by immunoSEQ multiplex PCR, the TCRdb table keeps only in-frame clones and is missing some. The sample yields about 19,000 clones, over 75% seen once. This clone has more than one count but fewer than ten. This receptor was identified in an adult with mismatch repair-deficient cancer. The sample in question was PBMCs, obtained 52 weeks after starting pembrolizumab.

The CDR3 bases are TGTGCCAGCAGTGGGAACATAGCGGGAGCCTACGAGCAGTACTTC. Translated, it gives CASSGNIAGAYEQYF. The chain combines TRBV25-1 with TRBJ2-7, with 9 positions matching TRBD2. The CDR3 is 15 residues long. The junction had 6 bases not matched to a gene; V was cut back by 4 bases and J by 2 bases. The germline gives CDR1 MGHDK, CDR2 SYGVNS.